The 5 T cell receptor beta chains given below trace back to one sample, sequenced in a study of CD4 T cells in relation to SARS-CoV-2 and coronaviruses. These receptors are not linked to any known antigen. Profiled with immunoSEQ multiplex PCR; TCRdb holds only in-frame clones, not every one. Of approximately 16,000 clones in the sample, roughly four fifths were seen once. The unexposed donors gave CD4+ T cells in about 2010-2018, prior to COVID-19. Isolation of CD4+ T cells took place after around eleven days in culture. Sequenced material: CD4+ T cells from PBMCs, cultured in vitro. These receptors all stem from a human donor in good health.

The rearrangement uses TRBV30 and TRBJ2-3; D possibly corresponds to TRBD2 (6 bases). CDR1 is GTSNPN, CDR2 SVGIG, per germline (reference sequence). The germline V and J ends were trimmed by 1 base and 10 bases, with 18 bases remaining between them. The CDR3 is 14 residues long. The CDR3: CAWSATRDGGSQYF. CDR3 coding DNA: TGTGCCTGGAGTGCGACACGGGACGGGGGATCGCAGTATTTT.

This clone was seen a few times. This rearrangement joins TRBV19 to TRBJ1-2; unclear D gene. The CDR3 sequence is 14 residues long. Germline V gene lookup returns CDR1 LNHDA and CDR2 SQIVND (reference sequence). V was shortened by 0 bases and J by 6 bases, with 11 bases between the two germline ends. The CDR3 reads CASSIDSPWDGYTF. In DNA form, the CDR3 reads TGTGCCAGTAGTATAGACAGTCCCTGGGATGGCTACACCTTC.

This chain links TRBV4-1 with TRBJ2-1, with TRBD2 matching over 7 bases. The length of the CDR3 is 16 residues. Germline assignment: CDR1 MGHRA and CDR2 YSYEKL. J was trimmed by 7 bases and V by 0 bases; bases with no gene match: 9. The DNA of the CDR3 is TGCGCCAGCAGCCAAGATGCTAGCGGAGCTTGGAATGAGCAGTTCTTC. Translation: CASSQDASGAWNEQFF.

This chain uses TRBV6-6 with TRBJ2-3, with 12 positions matching TRBD2. V dropped 6 bases and J dropped 4; count of bases not matched to a gene: 5. CDR3 length equals 15 residues. Germline CDR1 MNHNY, CDR2 SVGAGI (reference sequence). CDR3 region: CASSPPSGRADTQYF. The CDR3 coding sequence is TGTGCCAGCAGCCCCCCTAGCGGGAGGGCAGATACGCAGTATTTT.

The rearrangement joins TRBV7-9 to TRBJ2-3; D gene ambiguous. In germline, CDR1 is SEHNR, CDR2 FQNEAQ (reference sequence). The CDR3 totals 14 residues. The ends were cut back, 1 base at V and 4 bases at J, with 9 bases in the middle. The CDR3: CASSLDFAPDTQYF. The DNA for the CDR3 is TGTGCCAGCAGCTTAGATTTCGCCCCAGATACGCAGTATTTT.